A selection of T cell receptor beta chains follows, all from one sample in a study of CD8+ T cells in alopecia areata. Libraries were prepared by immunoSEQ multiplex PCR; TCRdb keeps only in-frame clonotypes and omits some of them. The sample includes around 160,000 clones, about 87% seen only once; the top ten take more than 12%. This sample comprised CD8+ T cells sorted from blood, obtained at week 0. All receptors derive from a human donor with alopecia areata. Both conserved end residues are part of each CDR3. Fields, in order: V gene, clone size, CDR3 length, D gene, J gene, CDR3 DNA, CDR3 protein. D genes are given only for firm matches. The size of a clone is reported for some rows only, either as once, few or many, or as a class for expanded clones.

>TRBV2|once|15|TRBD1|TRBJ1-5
TGTGCCAGCAGTGAATCTGAGGGGGCAGGGCAGCCCCAGCATTTT
CASSESEGAGQPQHF
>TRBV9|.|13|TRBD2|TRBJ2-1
TGTGCCAGCCGAGGCGGGAGGGCCGTTGAGCAGTTCTTC
CASRGGRAVEQFF
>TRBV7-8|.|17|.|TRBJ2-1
TGTGCCAGCAGCTTAGAGATTGTGGGGTCCCCCTACAATGAGCAGTTCTTC
CASSLEIVGSPYNEQFF
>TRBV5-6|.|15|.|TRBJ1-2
TGTGCCAGCAGCTCAGCCGGGACGGCCCTACATGGCTACACCTTC
CASSSAGTALHGYTF
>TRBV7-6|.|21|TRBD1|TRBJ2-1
TGTGCCAGCAGCTTAGCGTTTGTTGGGACAGGTTCCATCTCCCCGTACAATGAGCAGTTCTTC
CASSLAFVGTGSISPYNEQFF
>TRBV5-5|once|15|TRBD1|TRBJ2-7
TGTGCCAGCAGCTTGGGTCAGGGGGTTTCCCACGAGCAGTACTTC
CASSLGQGVSHEQYF
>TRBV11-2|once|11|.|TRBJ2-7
TGTGCCAGCAGCCACAATTACGAGCAGTACTTC
CASSHNYEQYF
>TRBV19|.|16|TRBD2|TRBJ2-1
TGTGCCAGTAGTATAGCTGGACTAGCGGACTACAATGAGCAGTTCTTC
CASSIAGLADYNEQFF
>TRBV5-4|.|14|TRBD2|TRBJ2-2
TGTGCCACCCAGGAAGCGGGAAACACCGGGGAGCTGTTTTTT
CATQEAGNTGELFF
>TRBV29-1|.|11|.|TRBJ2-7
TGCAGCGTTTACAGTCTCAACGAGCAGTACTTC
CSVYSLNEQYF
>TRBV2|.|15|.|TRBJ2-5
TGTGCCAGCATTCCTCCCCGGGGTTCCCAAGAGACCCAGTACTTC
CASIPPRGSQETQYF
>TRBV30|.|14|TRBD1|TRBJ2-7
TGTGCCTGGAGTTACCCGGGACAGGGCTACGAGCAGTACTTC
CAWSYPGQGYEQYF
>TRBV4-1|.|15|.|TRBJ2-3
TGCGCCAGCAGCCAAGATCGGTTGGGGCTAGATACGCAGTATTTT
CASSQDRLGLDTQYF
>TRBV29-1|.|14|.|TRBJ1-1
TGCAGCGTTTTCATCGGACAGCCAAACACTGAAGCTTTCTTT
CSVFIGQPNTEAFF